The clone carrying this T cell receptor (beta chain) was seen repeatedly, ten times or more. These data are taken from a study of T cell repertoires in cytomegalovirus infection. One entry per CDR3 protein results from TCRdb running MiXCR on the reads. The repertoire holds 200,000 to 300,000 distinct CDR3 sequences, 9.1% seen once, with around 16% in the top ten. Germline V CDR1 and CDR2: SGHTA, FQGNSA. CDR3 size: 16 residues. Trimming left V 1 base short and J 8 bases short, with 15 bases between. The chain is built from TRBV7-2 and TRBJ1-6; D may be TRBD1 (6 bases). The sequence was collected from a human donor in good health (CMV status not recorded). Some clones in this sample may be carry-over from other donors' samples. Sequenced sample: PBMCs. The DNA of the CDR3 is TGTGCCAGCAGCTTAGGGGGTCCAGGGGTGGATTCACCCCTCCACTTT. It codes for CASSLGGPGVDSPLHF.